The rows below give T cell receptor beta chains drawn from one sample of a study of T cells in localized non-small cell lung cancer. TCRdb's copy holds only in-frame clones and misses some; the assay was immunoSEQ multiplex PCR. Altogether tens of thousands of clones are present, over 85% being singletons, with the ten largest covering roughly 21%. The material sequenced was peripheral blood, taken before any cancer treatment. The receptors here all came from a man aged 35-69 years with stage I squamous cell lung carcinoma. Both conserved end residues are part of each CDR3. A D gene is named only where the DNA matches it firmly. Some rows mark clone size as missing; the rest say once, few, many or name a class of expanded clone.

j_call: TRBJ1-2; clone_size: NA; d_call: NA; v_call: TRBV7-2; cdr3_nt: TGTGCCAGCAGCTTAAGACAGGCGGATGGCTACACCTTC; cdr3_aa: CASSLRQADGYTF
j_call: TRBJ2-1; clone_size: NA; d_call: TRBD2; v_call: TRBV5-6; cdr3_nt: TGTGCCAGCAGCTTGACTAGCGGGAGTACCTACAATGAGCAGTTCTTC; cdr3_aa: CASSLTSGSTYNEQFF
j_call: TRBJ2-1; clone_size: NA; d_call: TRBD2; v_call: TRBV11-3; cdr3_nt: TGTGCCAGCAGCTTAGGAGTAGCGGGGGACAATGAGCAGTTCTTC; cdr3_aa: CASSLGVAGDNEQFF
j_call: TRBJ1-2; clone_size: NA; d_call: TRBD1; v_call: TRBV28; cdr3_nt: TGTGCCAGCAGTTCCCAGGGGGTGGTCTATGGCTACACCTTC; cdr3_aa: CASSSQGVVYGYTF
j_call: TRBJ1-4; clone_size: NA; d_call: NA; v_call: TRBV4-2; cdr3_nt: TGTGCCAGCAGCCAAGTTTCGGGTAATGAAAAACTGTTTTTT; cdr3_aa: CASSQVSGNEKLFF
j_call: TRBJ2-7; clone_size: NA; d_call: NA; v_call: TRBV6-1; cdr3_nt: TGTGCCAGCAGGAAGCAGGGTTACGAGCAGTACTTC; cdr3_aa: CASRKQGYEQYF
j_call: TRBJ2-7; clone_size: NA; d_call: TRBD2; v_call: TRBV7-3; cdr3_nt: TGTGCCAGCAGTTCTAGCGGGGCCGCCTACGAGCAGTACTTC; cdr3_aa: CASSSSGAAYEQYF
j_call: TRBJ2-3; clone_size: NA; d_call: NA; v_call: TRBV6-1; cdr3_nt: TGTGCCACCTCCCGGCGGAGCCTCACAGATACGCAGTATTTT; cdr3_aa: CATSRRSLTDTQYF
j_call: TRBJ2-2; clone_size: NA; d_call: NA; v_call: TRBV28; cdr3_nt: TGTGCCAGCAGTTTATATTACGGGGGCACCGGGGAGCTGTTTTTT; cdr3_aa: CASSLYYGGTGELFF
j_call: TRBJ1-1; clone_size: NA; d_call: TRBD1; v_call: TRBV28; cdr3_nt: TGTGCCAGCAGTTATTTCCGGGACAGGGGAAACACTGAAGCTTTCTTT; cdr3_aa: CASSYFRDRGNTEAFF
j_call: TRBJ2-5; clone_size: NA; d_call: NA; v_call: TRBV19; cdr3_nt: TGTGCCAGTAGTCCCGACCATCGGGAGACCCAGTACTTC; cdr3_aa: CASSPDHRETQYF
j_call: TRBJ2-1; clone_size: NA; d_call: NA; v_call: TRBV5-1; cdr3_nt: TGCGCCAGCAGCACCACCTACAATGAGCAGTTCTTC; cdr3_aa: CASSTTYNEQFF
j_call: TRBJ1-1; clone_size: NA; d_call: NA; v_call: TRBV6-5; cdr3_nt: TGTGCCAGCAGTTACTCGCGGCGGCTGAACACTGAAGCTTTCTTT; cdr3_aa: CASSYSRRLNTEAFF
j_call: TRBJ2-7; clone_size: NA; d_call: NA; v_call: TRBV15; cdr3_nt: TGTGCCACCAGCAGAGATAGGGCTACACACTACGAGCAGTACTTC; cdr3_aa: CATSRDRATHYEQYF
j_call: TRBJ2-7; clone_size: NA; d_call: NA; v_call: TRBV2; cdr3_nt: TGTGCCAGCAGTATAGTATCCTACGAGCAGTACTTC; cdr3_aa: CASSIVSYEQYF
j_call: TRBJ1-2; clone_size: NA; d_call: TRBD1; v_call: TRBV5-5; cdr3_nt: TGTGCCAGCAGCCGGGAGGGGGCCTCCCCTGGTGGCTACACCTTC; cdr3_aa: CASSREGASPGGYTF
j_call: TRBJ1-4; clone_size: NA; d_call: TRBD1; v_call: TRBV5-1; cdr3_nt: TGCGCCAGCAGGGAGACAGGGACCGGTGAAAAACTGTTTTTT; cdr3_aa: CASRETGTGEKLFF
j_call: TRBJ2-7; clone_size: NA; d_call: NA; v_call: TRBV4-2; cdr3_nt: TGTGCCAGCAGCCAAGATTGGGGAGCGCCGTCCTACGAGCAGTACTTC; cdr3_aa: CASSQDWGAPSYEQYF
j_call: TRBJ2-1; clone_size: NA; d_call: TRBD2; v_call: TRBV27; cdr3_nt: TGTGCCAGCAGTTCCTGGACTAGCGGGAGGAATGAGCAGTTCTTC; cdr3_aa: CASSSWTSGRNEQFF
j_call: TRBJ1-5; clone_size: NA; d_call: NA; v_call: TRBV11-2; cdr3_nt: TGTGCCAGCAGCTTTGGGCAGGGAAATCAGCCCCAGCATTTT; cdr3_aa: CASSFGQGNQPQHF
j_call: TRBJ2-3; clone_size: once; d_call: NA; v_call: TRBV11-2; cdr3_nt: TGTGCCAGCAGCTTAGGACGGCTCGGCCCGGCAGATACGCAGTATTTT; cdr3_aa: CASSLGRLGPADTQYF
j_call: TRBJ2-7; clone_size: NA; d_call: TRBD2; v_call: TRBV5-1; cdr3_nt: TGCGCCAGCAGCCGCAACTCGGGAGGCAGGGCGAAATACGAGCAGTACTTC; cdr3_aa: CASSRNSGGRAKYEQYF
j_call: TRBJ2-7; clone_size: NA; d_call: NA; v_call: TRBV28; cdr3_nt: TGTGCCAGCACCGCGGACTGGCGCTCCTACGAGCAGTACTTC; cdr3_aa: CASTADWRSYEQYF
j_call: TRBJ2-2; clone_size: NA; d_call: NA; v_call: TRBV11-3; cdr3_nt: TGTGCCAGCAGCCCCAGGAGTGGACCCGGGGAGCTGTTTTTT; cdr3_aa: CASSPRSGPGELFF
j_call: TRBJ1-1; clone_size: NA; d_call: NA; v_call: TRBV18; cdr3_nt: TGTGCCAGCTCAACACAGGGATTGAACACTGAAGCTTTCTTT; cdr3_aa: CASSTQGLNTEAFF
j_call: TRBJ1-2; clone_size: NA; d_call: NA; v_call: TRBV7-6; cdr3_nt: TGTGCCAGCAGCTTAAAAAGGGACTTTGGCTACACCTTC; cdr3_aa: CASSLKRDFGYTF
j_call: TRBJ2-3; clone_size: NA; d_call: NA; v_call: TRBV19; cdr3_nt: TGTGCCAGTAGTACCGGGGGCTTGGATACGCAGTATTTT; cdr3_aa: CASSTGGLDTQYF
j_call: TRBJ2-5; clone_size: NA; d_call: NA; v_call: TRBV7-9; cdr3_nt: TGTGCCAGCAGCTTCCCTGGGGGGGAGACCCAGTACTTC; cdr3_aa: CASSFPGGETQYF